The rows below give T cell receptor beta chains drawn from one sample of a study of CD8 T cells in Susac syndrome. TCRdb fed the immunoSEQ multiplex PCR reads into MiXCR, producing one record per CDR3 protein. Of around 110,000 distinct CDR3 sequences listed, 96% are singletons. Material: CD4+ T cells from PBMCs. The source is a human donor with Susac syndrome. The CDR3 runs from the conserved cysteine through the conserved F or W. The D gene is left open where the match is weak. Not every row has a clone size; where given, it reads once, few, many or a size class.

cdr3_length: 14; clone_size: -; d_call: TRBD2; j_call: TRBJ2-1; v_call: TRBV29-1; cdr3_aa: CSGERTSGYNEQFF; cdr3_nt: TGCAGCGGGGAAAGGACTAGCGGCTACAATGAGCAGTTCTTC
cdr3_length: 16; clone_size: -; d_call: -; j_call: TRBJ2-3; v_call: TRBV24-1; cdr3_aa: CATSDFRQGSVDTQYF; cdr3_nt: TGTGCCACCAGTGATTTCCGGCAGGGGAGTGTAGATACGCAGTATTTT
cdr3_length: 14; clone_size: -; d_call: TRBD2; j_call: TRBJ2-1; v_call: TRBV10-3; cdr3_aa: CAIGTSGAYNEQFF; cdr3_nt: TGTGCCATCGGGACTAGCGGAGCCTACAATGAGCAGTTCTTC
cdr3_length: 12; clone_size: few; d_call: -; j_call: TRBJ2-3; v_call: TRBV7-2; cdr3_aa: CASSLITDTQYF; cdr3_nt: TGTGCCAGCAGCTTGATCACAGATACGCAGTATTTT
cdr3_length: 13; clone_size: -; d_call: TRBD2; j_call: TRBJ2-1; v_call: TRBV5-1; cdr3_aa: CASSSSASGEQFF; cdr3_nt: TGCGCCAGCAGCTCGTCCGCTAGCGGTGAGCAGTTCTTC
cdr3_length: 14; clone_size: -; d_call: -; j_call: TRBJ1-2; v_call: TRBV9; cdr3_aa: CASSVGGARDGYTF; cdr3_nt: TGTGCCAGCAGCGTAGGGGGCGCCCGGGATGGCTACACCTTC
cdr3_length: 11; clone_size: -; d_call: -; j_call: TRBJ1-1; v_call: TRBV29-1; cdr3_aa: CSVEESWRAFF; cdr3_nt: TGCAGCGTTGAAGAGTCGTGGAGAGCTTTCTTT
cdr3_length: 16; clone_size: -; d_call: TRBD2; j_call: TRBJ2-3; v_call: TRBV7-9; cdr3_aa: CASSLILAGDTDTQYF; cdr3_nt: TGTGCCAGCAGCTTAATACTAGCGGGAGACACAGATACGCAGTATTTT
cdr3_length: 16; clone_size: -; d_call: -; j_call: TRBJ2-3; v_call: TRBV5-1; cdr3_aa: CASSPSTGFMPDTQYF; cdr3_nt: TGCGCCAGCAGCCCCTCGACAGGTTTTATGCCAGATACGCAGTATTTT
cdr3_length: 15; clone_size: -; d_call: -; j_call: TRBJ2-1; v_call: TRBV6-6; cdr3_aa: CASSSGRGSYNEQFF; cdr3_nt: TGTGCCAGCAGTTCGGGCAGGGGATCCTACAATGAGCAGTTCTTC
cdr3_length: 15; clone_size: -; d_call: -; j_call: TRBJ2-3; v_call: TRBV27; cdr3_aa: CASSPRGVGTDTQYF; cdr3_nt: TGTGCCAGCAGTCCTCGTGGGGTAGGCACAGATACGCAGTATTTT
cdr3_length: 12; clone_size: -; d_call: -; j_call: TRBJ2-5; v_call: TRBV29-1; cdr3_aa: CSAGGVQEIQYF; cdr3_nt: TGCAGCGCCGGGGGAGTTCAAGAGATCCAGTACTTC
cdr3_length: 13; clone_size: -; d_call: -; j_call: TRBJ1-5; v_call: TRBV18; cdr3_aa: CASSPQADQPQHF; cdr3_nt: TGTGCCAGCTCACCACAGGCGGATCAGCCCCAGCATTTT
cdr3_length: 13; clone_size: -; d_call: -; j_call: TRBJ2-3; v_call: TRBV20-1; cdr3_aa: CSGGPPSTDTQYF; cdr3_nt: TGCAGTGGGGGTCCTCCTAGCACAGATACGCAGTATTTT
cdr3_length: 14; clone_size: -; d_call: -; j_call: TRBJ1-5; v_call: TRBV20-1; cdr3_aa: CSARGDGSNQPQHF; cdr3_nt: TGCAGTGCTAGAGGGGACGGTAGCAATCAGCCCCAGCATTTT
cdr3_length: 13; clone_size: -; d_call: -; j_call: TRBJ2-5; v_call: TRBV20-1; cdr3_aa: CSAVIGSEETQYF; cdr3_nt: TGCAGTGCTGTTATAGGCAGCGAAGAGACCCAGTACTTC
cdr3_length: 18; clone_size: -; d_call: TRBD1; j_call: TRBJ2-1; v_call: TRBV30; cdr3_aa: CAWTLGTGGRGSYNEQFF; cdr3_nt: TGTGCCTGGACCCTTGGGACAGGGGGGAGAGGCTCCTACAATGAGCAGTTCTTC
cdr3_length: 14; clone_size: -; d_call: -; j_call: TRBJ2-7; v_call: TRBV20-1; cdr3_aa: CSARDAAGSYEQYF; cdr3_nt: TGCAGTGCTAGAGATGCGGCAGGGAGCTACGAGCAGTACTTC
cdr3_length: 14; clone_size: -; d_call: -; j_call: TRBJ2-7; v_call: TRBV13; cdr3_aa: CASRKRDFSYEQYF; cdr3_nt: TGTGCCAGCAGAAAGAGGGACTTCTCCTACGAGCAGTACTTC
cdr3_length: 14; clone_size: -; d_call: -; j_call: TRBJ2-3; v_call: TRBV12-3/TRBV12-4; cdr3_aa: CASSHSVFTDTQYF; cdr3_nt: TGTGCCAGCAGCCACTCTGTCTTCACAGATACGCAGTATTTT
cdr3_length: 15; clone_size: -; d_call: -; j_call: TRBJ2-1; v_call: TRBV14; cdr3_aa: CASSHGLARYNEQFF; cdr3_nt: TGTGCCAGCAGCCACGGCCTAGCGAGATACAATGAGCAGTTCTTC
cdr3_length: 14; clone_size: -; d_call: -; j_call: TRBJ1-2; v_call: TRBV5-4; cdr3_aa: CASSTSGTPLGYTF; cdr3_nt: TGTGCCAGCAGCACCTCCGGGACGCCACTTGGCTACACCTTC
cdr3_length: 14; clone_size: -; d_call: -; j_call: TRBJ2-7; v_call: TRBV15; cdr3_aa: CATSRADRSYEQYF; cdr3_nt: TGTGCCACCAGCAGAGCCGACAGATCCTACGAGCAGTACTTC
cdr3_length: 13; clone_size: -; d_call: -; j_call: TRBJ1-1; v_call: TRBV20-1; cdr3_aa: CSARIGRNTEAFF; cdr3_nt: TGCAGTGCTAGAATAGGCAGGAACACTGAAGCTTTCTTT
cdr3_length: 17; clone_size: -; d_call: TRBD1; j_call: TRBJ2-1; v_call: TRBV7-2; cdr3_aa: CASSRADRGNIYNEQFF; cdr3_nt: TGTGCCAGCAGCCGCGCCGACAGGGGGAATATCTACAATGAGCAGTTCTTC
cdr3_length: 15; clone_size: -; d_call: -; j_call: TRBJ2-3; v_call: TRBV20-1; cdr3_aa: CSARDAELLTDTQYF; cdr3_nt: TGCAGTGCTAGAGATGCTGAACTCCTCACAGATACGCAGTATTTT
cdr3_length: 15; clone_size: -; d_call: -; j_call: TRBJ1-4; v_call: TRBV4-2; cdr3_aa: CASSLTGGTNEKLFF; cdr3_nt: TGTGCCAGCAGCCTTACGGGGGGAACTAATGAAAAACTGTTTTTT
cdr3_length: 14; clone_size: -; d_call: TRBD1; j_call: TRBJ1-1; v_call: TRBV18; cdr3_aa: CASSQTGGRTEAFF; cdr3_nt: TGTGCCAGCTCACAGACAGGGGGCCGGACTGAAGCTTTCTTT
cdr3_length: 14; clone_size: -; d_call: TRBD1; j_call: TRBJ1-1; v_call: TRBV29-1; cdr3_aa: CSVSPRGLNTEAFF; cdr3_nt: TGCAGCGTTTCCCCCAGGGGGTTGAACACTGAAGCTTTCTTT
cdr3_length: 13; clone_size: once; d_call: -; j_call: TRBJ1-1; v_call: TRBV9; cdr3_aa: CASTSRQNTEAFF; cdr3_nt: TGTGCCAGCACCTCCCGACAGAACACTGAAGCTTTCTTT
cdr3_length: 11; clone_size: -; d_call: TRBD1; j_call: TRBJ1-1; v_call: TRBV20-1; cdr3_aa: CSAPGQGEAFF; cdr3_nt: TGCAGTGCTCCCGGACAGGGGGAAGCTTTCTTT
cdr3_length: 13; clone_size: -; d_call: -; j_call: TRBJ2-1; v_call: TRBV24-1; cdr3_aa: CATSALTGNEQFF; cdr3_nt: TGTGCCACCAGTGCCCTCACTGGCAATGAGCAGTTCTTC
cdr3_length: 16; clone_size: -; d_call: -; j_call: TRBJ2-7; v_call: TRBV20-1; cdr3_aa: CSARGAGPLSSYEQYF; cdr3_nt: TGCAGTGCCAGGGGGGCGGGCCCCCTAAGCTCCTACGAGCAGTACTTC
cdr3_length: 13; clone_size: -; d_call: -; j_call: TRBJ2-5; v_call: TRBV30; cdr3_aa: CASGRQRQETQYF; cdr3_nt: TGTGCCTCGGGACGTCAGCGCCAAGAGACCCAGTACTTC
cdr3_length: 14; clone_size: once; d_call: TRBD1; j_call: TRBJ2-7; v_call: TRBV29-1; cdr3_aa: CSVRTGTGGYEQYF; cdr3_nt: TGCAGCGTTCGTACCGGGACAGGGGGCTACGAGCAGTACTTC
cdr3_length: 15; clone_size: -; d_call: -; j_call: TRBJ1-1; v_call: TRBV20-1; cdr3_aa: CSARDWTGLNTEAFF; cdr3_nt: TGCAGTGCTAGAGATTGGACCGGGTTGAACACTGAAGCTTTCTTT
cdr3_length: 13; clone_size: once; d_call: -; j_call: TRBJ2-7; v_call: TRBV20-1; cdr3_aa: CSARAGTLYEQYF; cdr3_nt: TGCAGTGCTAGGGCCGGGACACTCTACGAGCAGTACTTC
cdr3_length: 11; clone_size: -; d_call: -; j_call: TRBJ2-2; v_call: TRBV7-2; cdr3_aa: CASSPLGELFF; cdr3_nt: TGTGCCAGCAGCCCCCTCGGGGAGCTGTTTTTT
cdr3_length: 14; clone_size: -; d_call: -; j_call: TRBJ2-3; v_call: TRBV11-3; cdr3_aa: CASSLYGSPDTQYF; cdr3_nt: TGTGCCAGCAGCTTATACGGGAGTCCAGATACGCAGTATTTT
cdr3_length: 18; clone_size: -; d_call: -; j_call: TRBJ2-1; v_call: TRBV4-1; cdr3_aa: CASSHQPREASTSDEQFF; cdr3_nt: TGCGCCAGCAGCCATCAACCCAGGGAGGCGTCAACAAGCGATGAGCAGTTCTTC
cdr3_length: 13; clone_size: once; d_call: -; j_call: TRBJ1-1; v_call: TRBV9; cdr3_aa: CASSPRTQAEAFF; cdr3_nt: TGTGCCAGCAGCCCGAGGACACAGGCTGAAGCTTTCTTT
cdr3_length: 15; clone_size: -; d_call: -; j_call: TRBJ2-3; v_call: TRBV20-1; cdr3_aa: CSASGRESSTDTQYF; cdr3_nt: TGCAGTGCTAGCGGTCGGGAGTCTAGCACAGATACGCAGTATTTT
cdr3_length: 15; clone_size: -; d_call: -; j_call: TRBJ2-5; v_call: TRBV4-3; cdr3_aa: CASSRTGNLAETQYF; cdr3_nt: TGCGCCAGCAGCCGCACAGGGAACTTAGCTGAGACCCAGTACTTC
cdr3_length: 14; clone_size: few; d_call: -; j_call: TRBJ2-7; v_call: TRBV29-1; cdr3_aa: CSVEAGQAYYEQYF; cdr3_nt: TGCAGCGTCGAAGCTGGGCAGGCCTACTACGAGCAGTACTTC
cdr3_length: 12; clone_size: -; d_call: -; j_call: TRBJ2-4; v_call: TRBV7-9; cdr3_aa: CASSNTGDIQYF; cdr3_nt: TGTGCCAGCAGCAACACGGGTGACATTCAGTACTTC
cdr3_length: 15; clone_size: -; d_call: TRBD2; j_call: TRBJ2-5; v_call: TRBV10-3; cdr3_aa: CAISGRATMWNDQYF; cdr3_nt: TGTGCCATTAGCGGGAGGGCTACCATGTGGAATGACCAGTACTTC
cdr3_length: 13; clone_size: -; d_call: TRBD2; j_call: TRBJ2-1; v_call: TRBV3-1; cdr3_aa: CASSQAGGNEQFF; cdr3_nt: TGTGCCAGCAGCCAAGCGGGAGGCAATGAGCAGTTCTTC
cdr3_length: 13; clone_size: -; d_call: -; j_call: TRBJ2-5; v_call: TRBV9; cdr3_aa: CASSPNLRETQYF; cdr3_nt: TGTGCCAGCAGCCCTAACCTCAGGGAGACCCAGTACTTC
cdr3_length: 15; clone_size: -; d_call: TRBD1; j_call: TRBJ2-4; v_call: TRBV5-6; cdr3_aa: CASRPGTGTKNIQYF; cdr3_nt: TGTGCCAGCAGGCCCGGGACAGGAACGAAAAACATTCAGTACTTC
cdr3_length: 13; clone_size: -; d_call: -; j_call: TRBJ2-5; v_call: TRBV20-1; cdr3_aa: CSARDSYQETQYF; cdr3_nt: TGCAGTGCTAGAGATTCGTACCAAGAGACCCAGTACTTC
cdr3_length: 15; clone_size: -; d_call: -; j_call: TRBJ2-1; v_call: TRBV20-1; cdr3_aa: CSAGLGWGPYNEQFF; cdr3_nt: TGCAGTGCTGGCCTGGGTTGGGGGCCCTACAATGAGCAGTTCTTC
cdr3_length: 16; clone_size: -; d_call: TRBD1; j_call: TRBJ2-1; v_call: TRBV7-6; cdr3_aa: CASSRGFGTGLNEQFF; cdr3_nt: TGTGCCAGCAGCCGGGGGTTCGGGACAGGTTTAAATGAGCAGTTCTTC
cdr3_length: 15; clone_size: once; d_call: -; j_call: TRBJ2-5; v_call: TRBV30; cdr3_aa: CAWSVRGQARETQYF; cdr3_nt: TGTGCCTGGAGTGTTCGGGGCCAGGCACGGGAGACCCAGTACTTC